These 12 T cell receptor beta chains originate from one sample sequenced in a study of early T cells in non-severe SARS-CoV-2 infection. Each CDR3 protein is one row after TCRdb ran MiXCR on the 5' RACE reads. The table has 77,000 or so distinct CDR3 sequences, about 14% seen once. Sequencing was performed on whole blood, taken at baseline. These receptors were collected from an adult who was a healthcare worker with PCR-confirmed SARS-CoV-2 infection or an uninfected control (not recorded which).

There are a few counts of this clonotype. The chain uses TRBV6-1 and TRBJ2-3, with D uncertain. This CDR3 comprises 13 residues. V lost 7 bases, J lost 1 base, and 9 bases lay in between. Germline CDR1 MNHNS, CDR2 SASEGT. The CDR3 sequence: CASKVRGTDTQYF. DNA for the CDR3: TGTGCCAGCAAGGTTAGGGGCACAGATACGCAGTATTTT.

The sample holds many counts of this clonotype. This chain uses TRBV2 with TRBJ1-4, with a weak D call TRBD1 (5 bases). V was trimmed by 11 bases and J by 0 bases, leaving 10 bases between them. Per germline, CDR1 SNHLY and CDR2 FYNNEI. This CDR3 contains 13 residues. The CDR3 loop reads CAGQGATNEKLFF. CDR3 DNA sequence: TGTGCCGGGCAGGGTGCAACTAATGAAAAACTGTTTTTT.

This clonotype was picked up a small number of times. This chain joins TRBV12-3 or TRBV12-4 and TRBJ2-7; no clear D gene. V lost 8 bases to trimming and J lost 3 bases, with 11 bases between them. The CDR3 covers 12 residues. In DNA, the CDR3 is TGTGCCAGCTCGCGAGAATACTACGAGCAGTACTTC. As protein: CASSREYYEQYF.

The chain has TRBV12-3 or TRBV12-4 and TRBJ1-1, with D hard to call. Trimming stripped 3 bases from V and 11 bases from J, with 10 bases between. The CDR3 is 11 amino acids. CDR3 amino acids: CASSLSAGAFF. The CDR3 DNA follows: TGTGCCAGCAGTTTGAGCGCTGGTGCTTTCTTT.

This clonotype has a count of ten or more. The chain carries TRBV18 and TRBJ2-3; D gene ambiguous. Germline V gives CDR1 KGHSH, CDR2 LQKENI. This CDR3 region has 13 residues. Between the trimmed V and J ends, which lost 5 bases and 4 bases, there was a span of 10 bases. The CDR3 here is CASSSPNPDTQYF. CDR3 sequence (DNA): TGTGCCAGCTCATCTCCGAACCCAGATACGCAGTATTTT.

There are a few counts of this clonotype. CDR3 sequence: CASSEDAGINTEAFF. The CDR3 nucleotides are TGTGCCAGCAGTGAAGACGCAGGGATTAACACTGAAGCTTTCTTT. The chain couples TRBV2 to TRBJ1-1; TRBD1 might be the D (5 bases). The germline V and J ends were trimmed by 1 base and 2 bases, with 11 bases remaining between them. The CDR3 has 15 amino acids. From germline, CDR1 is SNHLY and CDR2 FYNNEI.

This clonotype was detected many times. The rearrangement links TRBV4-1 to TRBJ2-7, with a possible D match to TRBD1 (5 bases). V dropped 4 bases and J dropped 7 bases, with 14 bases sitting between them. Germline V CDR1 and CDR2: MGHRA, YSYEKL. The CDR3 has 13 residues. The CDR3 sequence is CASSLGHRPEQYF. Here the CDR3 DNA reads TGCGCCAGCAGCCTCGGACACCGCCCTGAGCAGTACTTC.

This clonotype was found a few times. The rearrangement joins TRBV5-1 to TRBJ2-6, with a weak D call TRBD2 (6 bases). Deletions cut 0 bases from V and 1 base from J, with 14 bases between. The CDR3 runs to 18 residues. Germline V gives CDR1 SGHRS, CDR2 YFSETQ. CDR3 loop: CASSLAPPGSSGANVLTF. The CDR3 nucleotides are TGCGCCAGCAGCTTGGCCCCCCCCGGGAGTTCTGGGGCCAACGTCCTGACTTTC. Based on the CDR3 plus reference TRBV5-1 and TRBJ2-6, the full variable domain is KAGVTQTPRYLIKTRGQQVTLSCSPISGHRSVSWYQQTPGQGLQFLFEYFSETQRNKGNFPGRFSGRQFSNSRSEMNVSTLELGDSALYLCASSLAPPGSSGANVLTFGAGSRLTVL.

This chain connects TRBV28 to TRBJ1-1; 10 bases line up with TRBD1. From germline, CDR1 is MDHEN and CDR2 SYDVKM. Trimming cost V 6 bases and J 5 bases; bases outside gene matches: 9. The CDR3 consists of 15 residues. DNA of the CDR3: TGTGCCAGCAGGTCTCGACAGGGGGCGCGAACTGAAGCTTTCTTT. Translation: CASRSRQGARTEAFF.

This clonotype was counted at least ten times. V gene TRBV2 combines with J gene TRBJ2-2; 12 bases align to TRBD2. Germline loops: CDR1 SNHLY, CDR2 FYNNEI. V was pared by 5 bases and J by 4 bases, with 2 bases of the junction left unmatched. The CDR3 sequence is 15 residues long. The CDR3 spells CASSTTSGSTGELFF. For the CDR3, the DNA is TGTGCCAGCAGTACGACTAGCGGGAGCACCGGGGAGCTGTTTTTT.

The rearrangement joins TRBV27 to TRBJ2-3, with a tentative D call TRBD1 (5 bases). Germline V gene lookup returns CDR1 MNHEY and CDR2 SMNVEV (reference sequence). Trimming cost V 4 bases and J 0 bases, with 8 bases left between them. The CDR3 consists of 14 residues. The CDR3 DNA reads TGTGCCAGCAGTTCGACAGTCAGCACAGATACGCAGTATTTT. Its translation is CASSSTVSTDTQYF.

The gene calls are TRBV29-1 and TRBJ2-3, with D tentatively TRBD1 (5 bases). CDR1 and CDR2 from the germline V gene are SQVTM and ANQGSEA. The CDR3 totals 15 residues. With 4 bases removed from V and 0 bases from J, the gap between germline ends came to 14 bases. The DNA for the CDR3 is TGCAGCGTTGTAAGGGGTTTTGGAAGCACAGATACGCAGTATTTT. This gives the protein CSVVRGFGSTDTQYF.